The T cell receptor (beta chain) under discussion was sequenced for a study of blood T cell repertoires in COVID-19. Overall study context: The study drew acute and convalescent COVID-19 samples from the United States, Italy and Spain. PBMCs, B-cell-depleted T cells, or T cells were the source of the cDNA or gDNA that made up the material.

In the original workflow: Reference gene primer amplification gave nucleated cell count estimates. Data came from immunoSEQ multiplex PCR; TCRdb stores just in-frame clones and leaves some out. That table furnishes V, J and clone size, whereas the DNA furnished D and trimming. The table includes roughly 220,000 clones, approximately 85% detected once. The Seattle site enrolled patients during active infection and followed them longitudinally. The source material was peripheral blood. This sequence originates from an elderly woman with COVID-19, enrolled during active disease.

CDR3 amino acids: CASSPPRTTITNTEAFF. The CDR3 region has the DNA TGTGCCAGCAGTCCCCCCCGGACAACTATCACGAACACTGAAGCTTTCTTT. The chain couples TRBV6-2 or TRBV6-3 to TRBJ1-1; D possibly corresponds to TRBD1 (5 bases). This CDR3 is built from 17 residues. Trimming stripped 5 bases from V and 1 base from J, with 20 bases between. The germline gives CDR1 MNHEY, CDR2 SVGEGT.